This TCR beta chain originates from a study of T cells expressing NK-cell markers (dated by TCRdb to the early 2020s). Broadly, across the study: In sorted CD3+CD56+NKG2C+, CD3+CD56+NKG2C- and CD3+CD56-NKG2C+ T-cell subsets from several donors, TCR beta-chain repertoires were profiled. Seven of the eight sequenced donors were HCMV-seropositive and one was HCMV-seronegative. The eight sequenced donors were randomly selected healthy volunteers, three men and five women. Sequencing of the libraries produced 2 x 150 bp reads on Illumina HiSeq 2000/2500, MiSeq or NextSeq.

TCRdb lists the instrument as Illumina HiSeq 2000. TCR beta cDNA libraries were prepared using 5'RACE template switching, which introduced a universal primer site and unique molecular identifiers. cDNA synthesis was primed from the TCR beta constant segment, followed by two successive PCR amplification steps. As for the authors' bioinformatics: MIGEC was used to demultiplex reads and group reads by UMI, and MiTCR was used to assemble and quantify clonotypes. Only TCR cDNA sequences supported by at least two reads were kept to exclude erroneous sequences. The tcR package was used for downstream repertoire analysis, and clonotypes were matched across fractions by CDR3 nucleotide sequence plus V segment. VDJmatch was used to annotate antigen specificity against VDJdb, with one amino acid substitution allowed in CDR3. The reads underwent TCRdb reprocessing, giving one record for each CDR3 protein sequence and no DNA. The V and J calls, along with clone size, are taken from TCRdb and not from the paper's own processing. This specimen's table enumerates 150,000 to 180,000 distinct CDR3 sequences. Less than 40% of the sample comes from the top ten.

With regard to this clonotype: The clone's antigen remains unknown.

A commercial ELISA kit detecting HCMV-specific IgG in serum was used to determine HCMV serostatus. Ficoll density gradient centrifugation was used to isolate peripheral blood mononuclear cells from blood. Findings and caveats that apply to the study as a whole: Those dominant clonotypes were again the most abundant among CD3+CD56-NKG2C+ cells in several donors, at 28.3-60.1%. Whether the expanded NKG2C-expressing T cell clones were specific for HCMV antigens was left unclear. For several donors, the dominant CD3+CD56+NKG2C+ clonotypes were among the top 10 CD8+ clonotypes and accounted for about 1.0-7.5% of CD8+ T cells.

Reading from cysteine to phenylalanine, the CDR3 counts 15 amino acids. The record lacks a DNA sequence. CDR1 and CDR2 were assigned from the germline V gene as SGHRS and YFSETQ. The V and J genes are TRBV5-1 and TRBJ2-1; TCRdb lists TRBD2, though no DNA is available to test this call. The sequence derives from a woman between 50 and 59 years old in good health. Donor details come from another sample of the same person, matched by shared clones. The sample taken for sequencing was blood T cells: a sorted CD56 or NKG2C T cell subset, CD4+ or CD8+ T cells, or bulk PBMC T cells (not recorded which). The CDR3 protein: CASSHLEGHRNEQFF.